This T cell receptor (beta chain) was retrieved from a study of beta chain features in type 1 diabetes. Whole-study context: Age and gender were similar between patients and healthy donors, as were cell yields.

Germline V gene lookup returns CDR1 SGHAT and CDR2 FQNNGV. This CDR3 spans 15 amino acids. V shed 6 bases, J shed 0 bases, and the junction held 4 bases outside the gene matches. Regarding the study as a whole: Among type 1 diabetes patients, VDJ junctions had fewer insertions and more deletions.

cDNA synthesis used the whole RNA isolate, giving expressed TCRB sequences. The assay was immunoSEQ multiplex PCR, and TCRdb's table has in-frame clones only and misses some. This sample has 360,000 or so clones; about 20% occur once, and the top ten carry 0.035% to 0.05%. Donors underwent one heparinised blood draw, about 120 mL on average. This clone was seen more than once but under ten times. Antigen: not known. This receptor was taken from a woman aged 18-29 years in good health. The sample was naive CD4+ T cells from blood. The chain recombines TRBV11-2 with TRBJ2-3; TRBD1 aligns across 9 bases. CDR3 coding DNA: TGTGCCAGCAGTTACAGGGGGCTAAGCACAGATACGCAGTATTTT. This sequence encodes CASSYRGLSTDTQYF.